A single sample is the source of the 4 T cell receptor beta chains below, sequenced in a study of a mutant IDH1 vaccine in newly diagnosed glioma. Antigens of these TCRs are unknown. Time point defined: week 23, last vaccination. A single vaccine dose contained 300 ug of mutant IDH1 20-mer peptide, and topical imiquimod was used with it. The assay was immunoSEQ multiplex PCR, and TCRdb's table has in-frame clones only and misses some. The sample includes approximately 81,000 clones, 65% to 90% seen only once; the top ten take under 2.5%. This specimen consisted of PBMCs, obtained from a glioma patient whose treatment included an IDH1 peptide vaccine. The origin of the receptors is a man aged 30 to 45 with glioma. Some clones in this sample may be carry-over from other donors' samples.

V gene TRBV28 combines with J gene TRBJ1-2, with no clear D. Germline-derived CDR1 and CDR2 are MDHEN and SYDVKM. The V gene lost 4 bases and the J gene lost 8 bases, with 11 bases spanning the gap. This CDR3 has 12 residues. As DNA, the CDR3 is TGTGCCAGCAGTTCGCGGGAGGGCGGCTACACCTTC. Translating gives CASSSREGGYTF.

The chain joins TRBV6-6 to TRBJ1-4, with 8 bases fitting TRBD1. The junction had 1 base not matched to a gene; V was cut back by 0 bases and J by 4 bases. The CDR3 consists of 15 residues. Germline V gene sequence: CDR1 MNHNY, CDR2 SVGAGI (reference sequence). The CDR3 loop is CASSYSTGDNEKLFF. CDR3 sequence (DNA): TGTGCCAGCAGTTACTCGACAGGGGATAATGAAAAACTGTTTTTT.

V usage is TRBV5-1 and J usage is TRBJ2-3, with 9 bases identical to TRBD2. CDR1 is SGHRS and CDR2 is YFSETQ in the germline V gene. The CDR3 is 18 residues long. Unmatched junction bases numbered 14, after V lost 4 bases and J lost 2 bases. DNA for the CDR3: TGCGCCAGCAGCCTCGGGTCAGCGGGGGGTGCCGCCACAGATACGCAGTATTTT. Its translation: CASSLGSAGGAATDTQYF.

The chain uses TRBV4-2 and TRBJ1-2, with D unresolved. V was pared by 0 bases and J by 6 bases, with 17 bases between. This CDR3 is 16 amino acids long. Germline V lookup: CDR1 LGHNA, CDR2 YNFKEQ. CDR3 sequence (DNA): TGTGCCAGCAGCCAAGATCAAGGGAACCTAAGGGATGGCTACACCTTC. It codes for CASSQDQGNLRDGYTF.